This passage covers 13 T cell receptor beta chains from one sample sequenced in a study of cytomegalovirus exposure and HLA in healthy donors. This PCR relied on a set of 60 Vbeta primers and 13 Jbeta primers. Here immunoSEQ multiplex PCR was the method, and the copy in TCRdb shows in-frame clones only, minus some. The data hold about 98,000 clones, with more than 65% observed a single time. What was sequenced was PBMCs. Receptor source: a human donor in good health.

CDR3 sequence: CASSGGQGYGYTF. CDR3 nucleotides: TGCGCCAGCAGCGGGGGACAGGGTTATGGCTACACCTTC. The V call is TRBV5-1, the J call TRBJ1-2; TRBD1 aligns across 9 bases. This CDR3 has 13 residues. CDR1 is SGHRS and CDR2 is YFSETQ in the germline V gene. The trim removed 4 bases at V and 5 bases at J, leaving 3 bases unmatched.

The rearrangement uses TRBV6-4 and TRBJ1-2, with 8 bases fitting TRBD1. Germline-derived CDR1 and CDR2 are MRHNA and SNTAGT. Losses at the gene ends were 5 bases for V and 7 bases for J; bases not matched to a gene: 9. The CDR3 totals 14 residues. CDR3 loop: CASSIWQGASGYTF. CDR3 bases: TGTGCCAGCAGTATTTGGCAGGGGGCGAGTGGCTACACCTTC.

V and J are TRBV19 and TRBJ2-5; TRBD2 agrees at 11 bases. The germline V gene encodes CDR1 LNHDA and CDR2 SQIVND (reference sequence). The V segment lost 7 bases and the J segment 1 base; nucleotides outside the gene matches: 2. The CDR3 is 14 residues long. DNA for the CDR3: TGTGCCAGTAATCTAGCGGGGGGCCAAGAGACCCAGTACTTC. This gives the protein CASNLAGGQETQYF. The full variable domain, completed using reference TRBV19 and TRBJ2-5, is DGGITQSPKYLFRKEGQNVTLSCEQNLNHDAMYWYRQDPGQGLRLIYYSQIVNDFQKGDIAEGYSVSREKKESFPLTVTSAQKNPTAFYLCASNLAGGQETQYFGPGTRLLVL.

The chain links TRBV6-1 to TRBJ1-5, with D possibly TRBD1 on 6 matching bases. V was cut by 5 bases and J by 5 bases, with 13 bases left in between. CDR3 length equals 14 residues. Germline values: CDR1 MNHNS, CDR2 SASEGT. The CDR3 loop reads CASSKYRVDQPQHF. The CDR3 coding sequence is TGTGCCAGCAGTAAATACAGGGTTGATCAGCCCCAGCATTTT.

The CDR3 DNA is TGTGCCATCCGGACAGGGGGCACCGGGGAGCTGTTTTTT. It is translated as CAIRTGGTGELFF. This chain uses TRBV10-3 with TRBJ2-2; 10 positions match TRBD1. The junction had 1 base not matched to a gene; V was cut back by 8 bases and J by 4 bases. Germline V gene sequence: CDR1 ENHRY, CDR2 SYGVKD. The CDR3 has 13 amino acids.

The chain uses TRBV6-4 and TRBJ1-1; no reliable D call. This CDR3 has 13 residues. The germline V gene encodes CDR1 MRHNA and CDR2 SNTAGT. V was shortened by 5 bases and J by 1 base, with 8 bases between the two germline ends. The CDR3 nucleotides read TGTGCCAGCAGTCGGGTCTGGAACACTGAAGCTTTCTTT. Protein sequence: CASSRVWNTEAFF.

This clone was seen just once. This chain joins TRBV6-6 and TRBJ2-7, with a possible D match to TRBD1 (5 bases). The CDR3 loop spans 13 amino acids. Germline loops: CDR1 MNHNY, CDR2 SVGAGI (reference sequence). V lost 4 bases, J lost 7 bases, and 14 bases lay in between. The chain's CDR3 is CASSSLQGGEQYF. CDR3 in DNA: TGTGCCAGCAGTTCCCTTCAGGGTGGAGAGCAGTACTTC.

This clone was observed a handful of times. The CDR3 nucleotides read TGTGCCAGCAGCGAGTCTAGCGGGATAAAAACGGAGACCCAGTACTTC. Its protein is CASSESSGIKTETQYF. This chain joins TRBV9 and TRBJ2-5; 9 bases line up with TRBD2. Trimming removed 3 bases from V and 5 bases from J; junction bases left unmatched: 11. This CDR3 comprises 16 residues. Per the germline V gene, CDR1 is SGDLS and CDR2 is YYNGEE.

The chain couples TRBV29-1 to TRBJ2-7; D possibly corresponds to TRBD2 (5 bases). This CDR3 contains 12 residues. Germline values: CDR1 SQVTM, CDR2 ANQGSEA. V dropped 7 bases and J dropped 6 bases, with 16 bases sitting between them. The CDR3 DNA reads TGCAGCGCCCGAGGGCAGGTAGGCGAGCAGTACTTC. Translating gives CSARGQVGEQYF.

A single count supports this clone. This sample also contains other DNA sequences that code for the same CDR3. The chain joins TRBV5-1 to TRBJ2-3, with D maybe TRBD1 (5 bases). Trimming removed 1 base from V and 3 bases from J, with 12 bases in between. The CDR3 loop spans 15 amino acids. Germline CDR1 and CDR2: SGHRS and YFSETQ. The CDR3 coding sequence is TGCGCCAGCAGCTTGAGGGGCGTGGGGACAGATACGCAGTATTTT. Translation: CASSLRGVGTDTQYF.

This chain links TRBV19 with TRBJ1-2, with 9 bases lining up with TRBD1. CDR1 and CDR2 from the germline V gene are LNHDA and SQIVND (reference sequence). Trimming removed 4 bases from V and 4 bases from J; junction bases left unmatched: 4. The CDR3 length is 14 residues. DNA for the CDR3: TGTGCCAGTAGTAGGACAGGGGTTAGCTATGGCTACACCTTC. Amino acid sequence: CASSRTGVSYGYTF. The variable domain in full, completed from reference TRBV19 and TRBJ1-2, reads DGGITQSPKYLFRKEGQNVTLSCEQNLNHDAMYWYRQDPGQGLRLIYYSQIVNDFQKGDIAEGYSVSREKKESFPLTVTSAQKNPTAFYLCASSRTGVSYGYTFGSGTRLTVV.

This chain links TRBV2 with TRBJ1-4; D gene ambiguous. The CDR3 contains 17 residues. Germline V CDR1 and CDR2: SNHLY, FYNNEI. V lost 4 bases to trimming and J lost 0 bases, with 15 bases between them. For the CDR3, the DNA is TGTGCCAGCAGTGGAATACGAAAGCCTGCAACTAATGAAAAACTGTTTTTT. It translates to CASSGIRKPATNEKLFF.

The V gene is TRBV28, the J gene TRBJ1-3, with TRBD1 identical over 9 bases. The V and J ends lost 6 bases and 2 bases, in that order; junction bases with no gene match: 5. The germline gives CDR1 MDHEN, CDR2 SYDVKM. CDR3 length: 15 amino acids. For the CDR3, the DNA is TGTGCCAGCAGCCCGGGACAGGGAACTGGAAACACCATATATTTT. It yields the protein CASSPGQGTGNTIYF.